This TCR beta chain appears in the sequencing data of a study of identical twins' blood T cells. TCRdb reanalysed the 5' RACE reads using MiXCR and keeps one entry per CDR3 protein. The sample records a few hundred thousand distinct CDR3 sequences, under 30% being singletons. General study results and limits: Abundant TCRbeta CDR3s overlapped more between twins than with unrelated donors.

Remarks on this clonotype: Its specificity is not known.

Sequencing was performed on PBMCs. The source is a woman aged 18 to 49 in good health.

The CDR3 nucleotides read TGTGCCAGCATCCTCAGGCACAGTGGCGGGGAGCTGTTTTTT. It yields the protein CASILRHSGGELFF. This chain links TRBV12-3 or TRBV12-4 with TRBJ2-2; no clear D gene. The V end lost 7 bases, the J end lost 7 bases, and 16 bases lay between the germline ends. There are 14 residues in the CDR3.